This TCR beta chain was retrieved from a study of CD8+ T cells in alopecia areata. As the sequencing template, cDNA was produced by extracting RNA and reverse transcribing it. Produced via immunoSEQ multiplex PCR; TCRdb's table is partial and in-frame only. The table lists fewer than 250,000 clones, roughly two fifths of them singletons. This clone was detected a few times. Its antigen is as yet unknown. At one end the junction does not follow the germline gene, possibly because of a read error. CDR1 is SSHAT, CDR2 FNYEAQ, per germline (reference sequence). CDR3 length equals 14 residues. Documented treatment: oral pan-JAK inhibitor, 5-10 mg twice daily. Study-wide points: Scalp and blood retained many expanded lesional clones during tofacitinib.

This specimen consisted of CD4+ T cells sorted from blood, obtained between weeks 30 and 35, from a patient treated with tofacitinib. The rearrangement links TRBV7-7 to TRBJ2-7; the D is unclear. This clonotype originated in a human donor with alopecia areata. The CDR3 region is CASSLSDGSYEQYF. The CDR3 nucleotides read TGTGCTAGCAGCTTATCCGACGGGTCCTACGAGCAGTACTTC.